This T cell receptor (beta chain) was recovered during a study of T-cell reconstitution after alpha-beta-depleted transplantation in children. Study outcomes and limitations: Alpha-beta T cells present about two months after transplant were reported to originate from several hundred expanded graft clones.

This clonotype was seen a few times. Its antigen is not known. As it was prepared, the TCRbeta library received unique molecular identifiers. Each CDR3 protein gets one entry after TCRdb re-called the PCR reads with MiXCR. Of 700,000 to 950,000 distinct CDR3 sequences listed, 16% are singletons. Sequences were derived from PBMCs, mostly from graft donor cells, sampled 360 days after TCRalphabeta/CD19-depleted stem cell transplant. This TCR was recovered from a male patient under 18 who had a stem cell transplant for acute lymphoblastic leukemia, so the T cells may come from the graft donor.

CDR3 amino acids: CASSARRDRNEQFF. DNA for the CDR3: TGTGCCAGCAGTGCGCGCCGCGACCGGAATGAGCAGTTCTTC. V is TRBV6-1 and J is TRBJ2-1; D uncertain. The germline CDR1 and CDR2 sequences are MNHNS and SASEGT. This CDR3 has 14 residues. Trimming removed 4 bases at V and 7 bases at J, with 14 bases between.